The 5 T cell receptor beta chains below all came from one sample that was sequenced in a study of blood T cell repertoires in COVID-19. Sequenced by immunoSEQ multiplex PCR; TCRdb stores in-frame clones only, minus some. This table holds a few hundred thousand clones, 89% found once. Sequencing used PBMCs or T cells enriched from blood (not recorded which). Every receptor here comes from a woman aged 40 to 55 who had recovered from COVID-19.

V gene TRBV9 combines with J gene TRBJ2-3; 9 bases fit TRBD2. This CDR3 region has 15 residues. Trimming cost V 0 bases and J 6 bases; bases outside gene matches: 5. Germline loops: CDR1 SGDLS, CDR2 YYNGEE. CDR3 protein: CASSVEAGGLDTQYF. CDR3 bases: TGTGCCAGCAGCGTAGAGGCGGGAGGGTTGGATACGCAGTATTTT.

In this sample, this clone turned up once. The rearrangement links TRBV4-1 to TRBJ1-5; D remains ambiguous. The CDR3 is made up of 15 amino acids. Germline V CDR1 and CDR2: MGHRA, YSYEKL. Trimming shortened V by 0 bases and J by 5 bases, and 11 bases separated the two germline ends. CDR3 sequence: CASSQDLDLHQPQHF. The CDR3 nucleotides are TGCGCCAGCAGCCAAGATCTAGATCTCCATCAGCCCCAGCATTTT.

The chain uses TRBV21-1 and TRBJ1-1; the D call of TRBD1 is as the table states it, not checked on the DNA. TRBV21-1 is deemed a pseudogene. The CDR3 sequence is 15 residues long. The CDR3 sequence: CASDARGRRPTEAFF. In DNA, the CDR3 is TGTGCCAGCGATGCCAGGGGCCGAAGACCCACTGAAGCTTTCTTT.

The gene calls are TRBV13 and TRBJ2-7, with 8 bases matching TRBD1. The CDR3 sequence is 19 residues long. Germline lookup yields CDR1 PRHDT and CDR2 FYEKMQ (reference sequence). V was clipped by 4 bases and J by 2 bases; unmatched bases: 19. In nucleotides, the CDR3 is TGTGCCAGCAGCTATAACTGGACAGGGCGAACCGGGACTCCCTACGAGCAGTACTTC. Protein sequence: CASSYNWTGRTGTPYEQYF.

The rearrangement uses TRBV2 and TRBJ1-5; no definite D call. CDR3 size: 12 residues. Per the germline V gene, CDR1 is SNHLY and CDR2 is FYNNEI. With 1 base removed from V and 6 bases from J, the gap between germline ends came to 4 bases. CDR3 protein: CASSEGSQPQHF. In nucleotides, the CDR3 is TGTGCCAGCAGTGAAGGGAGTCAGCCCCAGCATTTT.